This section outlines one T cell receptor beta chain sequence together with its context. The target antigen is unknown. This entry comes from a study of shared clonotypes between healthy human individuals. Turning to the study itself: Each donor's CD4 naive and CD4 memory cells filled three plates apiece, CD8 naive two, and CD8 memory one. Whole-study results and caveats: The authors sampled blood alone, and tissue repertoires likely differ.

Sequenced by immunoSEQ multiplex PCR; TCRdb stores in-frame clones only, minus some. The sample lists roughly 2.2 million clones; over 85% were seen once. The TCR comes from a man between 18 and 35 years old in good health. Some clones in this sample may be carry-over from other donors' samples. What was sequenced was naive CD4+ T cells from PBMCs. Regarding subset: CD45RA+ positively selected.

CDR3 in DNA: TGTGCCAGCAGTTTGTTTAGCCGGGACAGGTTTATCGACGAGCAGTACTTC. It encodes CASSLFSRDRFIDEQYF. V usage is TRBV28 and J usage is TRBJ2-7; 8 positions match TRBD1. The trim removed 3 bases at V and 5 bases at J, leaving 15 bases unmatched. The CDR3 contains 17 residues. CDR1 and CDR2 from the germline V gene are MDHEN and SYDVKM. Drawing the rest from reference TRBV28 and TRBJ2-7, the complete variable domain is DVKVTQSSRYLVKRTGEKVFLECVQDMDHENMFWYRQDPGLGLRLIYFSYDVKMKEKGDIPEGYSVSREKKERFSLILESASTNQTSMYLCASSLFSRDRFIDEQYFGPGTRLTVT.